Listed below are T cell receptor beta chains from one sample, sequenced in a study of beta chain features in type 1 diabetes. This table comes from immunoSEQ multiplex PCR, and its TCRdb copy is limited to in-frame clones, with some not included. This sample has 600,000 or so clones, with around 15% found just once. Material: naive CD4+ T cells from blood. Receptors were obtained from a man younger than 35 with type 1 diabetes. CDR3s include the opening cysteine and the closing phenylalanine or tryptophan. Fields, in order: D gene, J gene, V gene, clone size, CDR3 DNA, CDR3 protein. The D gene is left open where the match is weak. Size values are once, few and many counts, or a class for expanded clones, and some rows have none.

NA TRBJ1-5 TRBV28 few TGTGCCAGCAGCCCGGGACGGTCTAGCAATCAGCCCCAGCATTTT CASSPGRSSNQPQHF
TRBD1 TRBJ2-4 TRBV10-3 many TGTGCCAGCGGACAGGGAAAGGAAAACATTCAGTACTTC CASGQGKENIQYF
TRBD1 TRBJ1-2 TRBV28 few TGTGCCAGCAGTTTTCCGGGACAGGGTAATCACACCTTC CASSFPGQGNHTF
TRBD2 TRBJ2-3 TRBV6-5 few TGTGCCAGCAAGATGCTCGGGAGGGGAACAGATACGCAGTATTTT CASKMLGRGTDTQYF
NA TRBJ1-4 TRBV7-9 few TGTGCCAGCGGAGGGACTAGGGGAAAAGAAAAACTGTTTTTT CASGGTRGKEKLFF
NA TRBJ1-5 TRBV7-2 NA TGTGCCAGCAGCCCCGATGTGGGGACCCTCGCCACTCGCCCCACGCATTTT CASSPDVGTLATRPTHF
TRBD1 TRBJ1-2 TRBV6-5 few TGTGCCAGCAGTTTCTCCCGGGACAGGGGTGACTACACCTTC CASSFSRDRGDYTF
NA TRBJ1-2 TRBV6-6 few TGTGCCAGCAGTTCCCCCGTGGCGGTCGGCGGCTACACCTTC CASSSPVAVGGYTF
TRBD1 TRBJ1-1 TRBV4-2 few TGTGCCAGCAGGGACCGGGACAGGGGCACTGAAGCTTTCTTT CASRDRDRGTEAFF
NA TRBJ2-7 TRBV18 few TGTGCCAGCTCACCGATAACCGGCGAGCAGTACTTC CASSPITGEQYF
NA TRBJ2-5 TRBV28 NA TGTGCCAGCAGTTTGAATCAGCGGGCTTTCCAAGAGACCCAGTACTTC CASSLNQRAFQETQYF
TRBD1 TRBJ1-5 TRBV7-9 few TGTGCCAGCGGCCCGGGACAGGGGATTAGTCAGCCCCAGCATTTT CASGPGQGISQPQHF
TRBD1 TRBJ1-5 TRBV29-1 NA TGCAGCGTTGCAACAGGGGCGAGCAATCAGCCCCAGCATTTT CSVATGASNQPQHF
NA TRBJ2-2 TRBV7-9 NA TGTGCCAGCAATAAGGGCGGGGAGCTGTTTTTT CASNKGGELFF
TRBD2 TRBJ2-7 TRBV6-5 NA TGTGCCAGCAGTTACTCGAGCGGGGGCTCCTACGAGCAGTACTTC CASSYSSGGSYEQYF
NA TRBJ2-7 TRBV30 NA TGTGCCTGGAGCCCGGACATCGCGGAGATATACGAGCAGTACTTC CAWSPDIAEIYEQYF
TRBD1 TRBJ2-4 TRBV7-9 NA TGTGCCAGCAGCTTAGCGGGGCAGGGGGCGAAGGACAAAAACATTCAGTACTTC CASSLAGQGAKDKNIQYF
NA TRBJ2-1 TRBV9 few TGTGCCAGCAGCGTTCGGTCCGGGTACACAATCGATGAGCAGTTCTTC CASSVRSGYTIDEQFF
NA TRBJ1-4 TRBV7-9 NA TGTGCCAGCAGCGCACCAGGGAAAGCTAATGAAAAACTGTTTTTT CASSAPGKANEKLFF
TRBD2 TRBJ2-1 TRBV15 NA TGTGCCACCAGCAGAGTTCATTTCAGGGTAGCGGGAGCCTACAATGAGCAGTTCTTC CATSRVHFRVAGAYNEQFF
NA TRBJ1-1 TRBV29-1 few TGCAGCGCCCGGGGCAACATGAACACTGAAGCTTTCTTT CSARGNMNTEAFF
NA TRBJ1-2 TRBV6-5 NA TGTGCCAGCAGTTACTCGGGGGGAAGTGGCTACACCTTC CASSYSGGSGYTF
TRBD1 TRBJ2-5 TRBV28 few TGTGCCAGCAGTCCGGGGGACAGGGAAGAGACCCAGTACTTC CASSPGDREETQYF
NA TRBJ1-2 TRBV15 few TGTGCCACCAGTGCAGACCTAGTCAGGGCAAATGGCTACACCTTC CATSADLVRANGYTF
NA TRBJ2-1 TRBV20-1 NA TGCAGTGCCCAATATCTTGAGCAGTTCTTC CSAQYLEQFF
TRBD1 TRBJ2-1 TRBV29-1 NA TGCAGCGTTGAAGGGGACAGGGTCTCCTACAATGAGCAGTTCTTC CSVEGDRVSYNEQFF
TRBD2 TRBJ2-7 TRBV10-3 NA TGTGCCATCAACATAGCGGGAGTCTCCTACGAGCAGTACTTC CAINIAGVSYEQYF
TRBD1 TRBJ2-7 TRBV6-5 NA TGTGCCAGCACCTCCCCCGGGACAGGGGCCTACGAGCAGTACTTC CASTSPGTGAYEQYF
TRBD2 TRBJ2-1 TRBV5-1 NA TGCGCCAGCAGCACCACTAGCGGGACCTACAATGAGCAGTTCTTC CASSTTSGTYNEQFF
NA TRBJ2-5 TRBV28 few TGTGCCAGCAGACCTACAGTCAGCCAAGAGACCCAGTACTTC CASRPTVSQETQYF
TRBD2 TRBJ2-1 TRBV30 NA TGTGCCTTCAAACAACTAGCGGGCCCCTCCTACAATGAGCAGTTCTTC CAFKQLAGPSYNEQFF
NA TRBJ2-6 TRBV28 NA TGTGCCAGCGCTTTCTTAGGGGCTGGGGCCAACGTCCTGACTTTC CASAFLGAGANVLTF
NA TRBJ2-3 TRBV30 few TGTGCCTGGAGTTTCAAGTACGGGACAGATACGCAGTATTTT CAWSFKYGTDTQYF
TRBD2 TRBJ2-7 TRBV9 NA TGTGCCAGCAGCCGGGAGGGCTACGAGCAGTACTTC CASSREGYEQYF
NA TRBJ2-5 TRBV9 NA TGTGCCAGCAGCGTAGGGTCCGAGACCCAGTACTTC CASSVGSETQYF
TRBD1 TRBJ2-6 TRBV7-2 NA TGTGCCAGCAGCCCGCCGGGACAGGGAGTAGCCAACGTCCTGACTTTC CASSPPGQGVANVLTF
TRBD2 TRBJ2-1 TRBV18 NA TGTGCCAGCTCACCACCGGGACTAGCGGGAGCCAATGAGCAGTTCTTC CASSPPGLAGANEQFF